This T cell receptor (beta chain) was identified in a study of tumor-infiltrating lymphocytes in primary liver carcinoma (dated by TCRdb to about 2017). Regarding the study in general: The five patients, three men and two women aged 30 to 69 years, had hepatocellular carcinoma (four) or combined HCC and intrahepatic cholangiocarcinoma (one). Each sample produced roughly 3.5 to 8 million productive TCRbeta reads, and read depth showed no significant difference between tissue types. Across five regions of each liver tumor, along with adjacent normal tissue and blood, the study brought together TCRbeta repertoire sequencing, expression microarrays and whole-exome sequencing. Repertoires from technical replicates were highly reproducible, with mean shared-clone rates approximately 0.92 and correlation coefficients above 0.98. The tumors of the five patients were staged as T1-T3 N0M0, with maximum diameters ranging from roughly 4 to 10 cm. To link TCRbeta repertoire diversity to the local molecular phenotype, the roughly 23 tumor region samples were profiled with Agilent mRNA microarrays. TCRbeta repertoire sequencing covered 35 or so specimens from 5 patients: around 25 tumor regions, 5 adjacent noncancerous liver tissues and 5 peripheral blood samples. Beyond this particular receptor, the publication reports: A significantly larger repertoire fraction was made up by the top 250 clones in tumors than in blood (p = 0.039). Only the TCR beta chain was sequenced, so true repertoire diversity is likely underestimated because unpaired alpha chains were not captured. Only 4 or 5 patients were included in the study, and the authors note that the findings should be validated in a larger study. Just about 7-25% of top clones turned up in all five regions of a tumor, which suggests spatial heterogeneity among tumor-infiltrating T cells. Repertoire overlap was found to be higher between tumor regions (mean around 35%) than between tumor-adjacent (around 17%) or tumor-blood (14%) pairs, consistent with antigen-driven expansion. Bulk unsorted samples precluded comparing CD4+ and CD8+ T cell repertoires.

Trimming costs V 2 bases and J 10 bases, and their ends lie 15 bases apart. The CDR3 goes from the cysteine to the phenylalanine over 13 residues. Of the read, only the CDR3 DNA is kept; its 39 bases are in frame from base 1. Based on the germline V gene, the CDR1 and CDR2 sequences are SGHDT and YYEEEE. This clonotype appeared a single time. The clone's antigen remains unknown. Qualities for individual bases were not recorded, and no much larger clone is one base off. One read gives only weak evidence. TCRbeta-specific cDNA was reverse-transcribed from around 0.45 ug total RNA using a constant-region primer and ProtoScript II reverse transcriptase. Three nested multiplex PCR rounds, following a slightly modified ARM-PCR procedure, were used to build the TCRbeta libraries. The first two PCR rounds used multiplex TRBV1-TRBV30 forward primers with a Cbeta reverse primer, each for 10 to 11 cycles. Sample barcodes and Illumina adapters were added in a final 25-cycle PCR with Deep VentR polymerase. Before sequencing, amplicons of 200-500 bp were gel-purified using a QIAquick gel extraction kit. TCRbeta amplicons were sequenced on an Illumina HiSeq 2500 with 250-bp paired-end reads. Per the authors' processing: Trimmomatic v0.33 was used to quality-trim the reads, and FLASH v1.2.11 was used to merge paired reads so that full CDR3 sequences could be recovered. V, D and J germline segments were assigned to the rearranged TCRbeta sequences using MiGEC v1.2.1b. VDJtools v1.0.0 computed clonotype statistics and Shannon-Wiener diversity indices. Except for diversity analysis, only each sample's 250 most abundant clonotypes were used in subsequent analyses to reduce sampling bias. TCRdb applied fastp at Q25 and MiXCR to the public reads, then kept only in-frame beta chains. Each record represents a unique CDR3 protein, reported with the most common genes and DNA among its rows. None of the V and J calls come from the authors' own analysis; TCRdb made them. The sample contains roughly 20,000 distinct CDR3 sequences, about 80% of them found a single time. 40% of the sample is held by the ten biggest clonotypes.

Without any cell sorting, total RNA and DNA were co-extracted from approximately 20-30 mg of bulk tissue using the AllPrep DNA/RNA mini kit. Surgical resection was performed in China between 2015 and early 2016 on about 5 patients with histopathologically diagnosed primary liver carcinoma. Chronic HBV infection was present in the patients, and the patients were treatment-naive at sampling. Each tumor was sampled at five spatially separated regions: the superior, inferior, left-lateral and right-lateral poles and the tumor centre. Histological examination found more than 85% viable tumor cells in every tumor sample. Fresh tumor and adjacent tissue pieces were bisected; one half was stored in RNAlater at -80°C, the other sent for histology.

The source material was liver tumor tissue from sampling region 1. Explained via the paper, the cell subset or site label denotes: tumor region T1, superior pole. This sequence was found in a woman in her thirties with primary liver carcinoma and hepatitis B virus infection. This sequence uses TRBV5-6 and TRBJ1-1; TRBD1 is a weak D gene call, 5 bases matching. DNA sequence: TGTGCCAGCAGCTTTTGGGGCAGCATGGTAGCTTTCTTT. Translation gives CASSFWGSMVAFF.